The TCR beta chain under discussion was sequenced for a study of long-term antiretroviral therapy in people with HIV. Study background: Of all samples, the earliest predate the 2015 immediate-ART recommendation by about a decade. Regarding the study as a whole: HIV repertoires spanned narrower CDR3 length ranges than controls.

In regard to this clone: Its antigen is not identified.

Run at survey level, the immunoSEQ assay was version v3.0. The study targeted about 35,000-55,000 T-cell genomes per sample in sequencing. Assay used: immunoSEQ multiplex PCR; TCRdb lists only in-frame clones, some missing. The sample lists about 30,000 clones; 94% were seen once. Sampling of each donor yielded at least one pre-ART PBMC sample and at least two post-ART PBMC samples. The receptor was derived from a woman in her forties or fifties with HIV. This specimen was unsorted PBMCs, taken just over 5 years after starting antiretroviral therapy.

Written as DNA, the CDR3 is TGTGCCAGCAGCTTGGATAGTAGGGAGCAGTACTTC. It specifies CASSLDSREQYF. The rearrangement joins TRBV7-2 to TRBJ2-7, with D unclear. Trimming took 3 bases from V and 7 from J, leaving 10 bases between them. The CDR3 length is 12 residues. Germline V gene sequence: CDR1 SGHTA, CDR2 FQGNSA. The whole variable domain, remainder taken from reference TRBV7-2 and TRBJ2-7, is GAGVSQSPSNKVTEKGKDVELRCDPISGHTALYWYRQSLGQGLEFLIYFQGNSAPDKSGLPSDRFSAERTGGSVSTLTIQRTQQEDSAVYLCASSLDSREQYFGPGTRLTVT.